This TCR beta chain was sequenced in a study of graft-versus-host responses after intestinal transplantation. The method was immunoSEQ multiplex PCR; TCRdb's version includes in-frame clones alone and lacks a portion of them. The table includes approximately 81,000 clones, roughly 84% detected once. This CDR3 comprises 14 residues. V shed 7 bases and J shed 2 bases, with 14 bases lying between them. Germline CDR1 and CDR2: MGHRA and YSYEKL. General study findings and limits: Circulating GvH clone levels at their peak were associated with HvG declines (early post-transplant). Analysis identified GvH clones in recipient marrow, with some appearing first in ileum or blood.

Details on this clone: Its specificity is not known.

The genes are TRBV4-1 and TRBJ1-2; D remains ambiguous. The sample was unstimulated CD8+ T cells sorted from spleen or lymph node cells, taken before transplant. This sequence originates from a human donor who was the organ donor for an intestinal transplant. The CDR3: CASNLAAENYGYTF. As DNA, the CDR3 is TGCGCCAGCAACCTGGCTGCTGAGAACTATGGCTACACCTTC.